The 15 T cell receptor beta chains below all came from one sample that was sequenced in a study of blood T cells in healthy people across ages (dated by TCRdb to 2015 to 2017). The method was 5' RACE. For sequencing, an Illumina HiSeq 2500 was employed. A second PCR of roughly 7 to 11 cycles was performed with a sample-barcoded 5' primer and a J-beta primer mix. TCRdb trimmed the raw reads at Q25, called clones with MiXCR and kept productive beta chains. Rows merge per CDR3 protein into single entries with the most common DNA and genes. The sample yields some 1.4 million distinct CDR3 sequences; approximately 38% were counted once. The ten biggest clones cover roughly 7.9% of the sample. The sequenced sample consisted of blood. Receptors originate from a young woman in good health.

This clonotype has only a few counts. The V call is TRBV28, the J call TRBJ2-7, with D tentatively TRBD1 (6 bases). The CDR3 is 13 amino acids. V was shortened by 6 bases and J by 7 bases, with 16 bases between the two germline ends. The V gene's germline CDR1 is MDHEN and CDR2 SYDVKM. CDR3 region: CASSYTGFVEQYF. CDR3 DNA: TGTGCCAGCAGCTACACAGGGTTTGTAGAGCAGTACTTC. Complete variable domain (other parts from reference TRBV28 and TRBJ2-7): DVKVTQSSRYLVKRTGEKVFLECVQDMDHENMFWYRQDPGLGLRLIYFSYDVKMKEKGDIPEGYSVSREKKERFSLILESASTNQTSMYLCASSYTGFVEQYFGPGTRLTVT.

The chain uses TRBV27 and TRBJ2-6; D is possibly TRBD1 (5 bases). CDR3 length equals 16 residues. Germline loops: CDR1 MNHEY, CDR2 SMNVEV (reference sequence). Trimming left V 6 bases short and J 2 bases short, with 14 bases between. CDR3 in amino acids: CASSPTLRAGANVLTF. The CDR3 region has the DNA TGTGCCAGCAGCCCCACTCTCAGGGCTGGGGCCAACGTCCTGACTTTC.

This rearrangement joins TRBV7-7 to TRBJ2-7; D could derive from TRBD1 or TRBD2 (5 bases each). The DNA end is a closer match to TRBJ2-5, so the J assignment may be wrong. The CDR3 is 15 residues long. Per the germline V gene, CDR1 is SSHAT and CDR2 is FNYEAQ (reference sequence). The CDR3 coding sequence is TGTGCCAGCAGCCCGACGGGGCTAGTCGGTGAGACCCAGTACTTC. It specifies CASSPTGLVGETQYF.

The chain joins TRBV12-3 or TRBV12-4 to TRBJ2-4; 11 nucleotides agree with TRBD2. With V trimmed by 5 bases and J by 13 bases, 10 bases remained unmatched. The CDR3 is 14 amino acids. The CDR3 sequence: CASSRGLAVGEQYF. CDR3 DNA sequence: TGTGCCAGCAGTCGGGGACTAGCGGTGGGGGAGCAGTACTTC.

V usage is TRBV11-2 and J usage is TRBJ2-1, with D hard to call. The V end lost 5 bases, the J end lost 10 bases, and 12 bases lay between the germline ends. CDR1 and CDR2 from the germline V gene are SGHAT and FQNNGV. CDR3 size: 12 residues. In DNA form, the CDR3 reads TGTGCCAGCAGCCCCACTTTCGGGGAGCAGTTCTTC. Translation: CASSPTFGEQFF. Using reference TRBV11-2 and TRBJ2-1 for the parts outside the CDR3, the full variable domain is EAGVAQSPRYKIIEKRQSVAFWCNPISGHATLYWYQQILGQGPKLLIQFQNNGVVDDSQLPKDRFSAERLKGVDSTLKIQPAKLEDSAVYLCASSPTFGEQFFGPGTRLTVL.

About this clonotype: A much larger clone lies one base from this, so it may be a read error. The chain couples TRBV5-1 to TRBJ2-5, with D perhaps matching TRBD1 or TRBD2 (5 bases each). The J call may be faulty, since TRBJ2-1 better matches the DNA end. The germline V gene encodes CDR1 SGHRS and CDR2 YFSETQ. CDR3 size: 14 residues. CDR3 sequence (DNA): TGCGCCAGCAGCTATGGGACGGGGAAAGAGACCCAGTTCTTC. As protein: CASSYGTGKETQFF.

The V gene is TRBV9, the J gene TRBJ2-5; 14 bases fit TRBD2. CDR1 is SGDLS and CDR2 is YYNGEE in the germline V gene. The CDR3 sequence is 15 residues long. Germline trimming cut 5 bases from V and 11 bases from J; bases unmatched to any gene: 11. CDR3 sequence: CASSDRLAGGHSQYF. The CDR3 nucleotides read TGTGCCAGCAGTGACAGACTAGCGGGGGGGCATTCGCAGTACTTC.

This clonotype was seen a few times. The V and J genes are TRBV6-5 and TRBJ1-2; 12 nucleotides line up with TRBD1. This CDR3 contains 18 residues. Unmatched junction bases numbered 8, after V lost 0 bases and J lost 3 bases. The germline V gene encodes CDR1 MNHEY and CDR2 SVGAGI. In DNA, the CDR3 is TGTGCCAGCAGTTACTCGAAGGGACAGGGGGCGCGAGACTATGGCTACACCTTC. This sequence encodes CASSYSKGQGARDYGYTF.

This clonotype has at least ten counts. The chain has TRBV13 and TRBJ2-7, with 9 bases aligning to TRBD1. J lost 2 bases, V lost 1 base, and 3 bases had no gene match. The CDR3 is 15 amino acids. Germline V CDR1 and CDR2: PRHDT, FYEKMQ (reference sequence). The CDR3 DNA sequence: TGTGCCAGCAGCTTAGAAGGGACAGGGCCCTACGAGCAGTACTTC. As protein: CASSLEGTGPYEQYF.

The genes are TRBV10-1 and TRBJ1-5; D is uncertain. Between the trimmed V and J ends, which lost 3 bases and 9 bases, there was a span of 12 bases. Germline-derived CDR1 and CDR2 are WNHNN and SYGVQD (reference sequence). This CDR3 is 13 amino acids long. The CDR3 DNA reads as TGCGCCAGCAGTGATTCGCGCCGGGGGCCCCAGCATTTT. It translates to CASSDSRRGPQHF.

This clonotype has a count of ten or more. The chain joins TRBV7-9 to TRBJ2-1, with no clear D. Trimming took off 5 bases at V and 4 bases at J, with 12 bases between the two ends. Germline CDR1 and CDR2: SEHNR and FQNEAQ (reference sequence). The CDR3 contains 14 residues. CDR3 sequence reads: CASSPMTVYNEQFF. CDR3 nucleotides: TGTGCCAGCAGCCCCATGACTGTTTACAATGAGCAGTTCTTC.

J is TRBJ1-4 and V is TRBV6-5, with no clear D. The V end lost 2 bases, the J end lost 8 bases, and 18 bases lay between the germline ends. The CDR3 totals 16 residues. Germline CDR1 and CDR2: MNHEY and SVGAGI. The chain's CDR3 is CASSYGGVLSGEKLFF. CDR3 DNA: TGTGCCAGCAGTTACGGCGGGGTGCTGTCCGGAGAAAAACTGTTTTTT.

In this sample, this clonotype turned up a few times. The rearrangement joins TRBV7-2 to TRBJ2-3; 8 nucleotides line up with TRBD2. V dropped 5 bases and J dropped 8; count of bases not matched to a gene: 9. CDR1 and CDR2 (germline): SGHTA, FQGNSA. The CDR3 totals 14 residues. CDR3 DNA sequence: TGTGCCAGCAGCCCACCGGGAGGGTGGGGTACGCAGTATTTT. This translates into CASSPPGGWGTQYF.

About this clonotype itself: At one of its ends the junction is not consistent with the germline gene, which may arise from a read error. The V gene is TRBV6-5, the J gene TRBJ2-7; D is ambiguous. The V gene's germline CDR1 is MNHEY and CDR2 SVGAGI. The CDR3 spans 14 residues. The chain's CDR3 is CASSQSGSPYGQYF. CDR3 coding DNA: TGTGCCAGCAGCCAGTCCGGGTCCCCCTACGGGCAGTACTTC.

This clonotype came up a few times. The V call is TRBV20-1, the J call TRBJ1-5; 8 nucleotides match TRBD1. CDR3 length: 14 residues. Germline loops: CDR1 DFQATT, CDR2 SNEGSKA (reference sequence). Germline trimming cut 6 bases from V and 4 bases from J; bases unmatched to any gene: 8. CDR3: CSAPDRAPNQPQHF. CDR3 nucleotides: TGCAGTGCGCCGGACAGGGCCCCTAATCAGCCCCAGCATTTT.